The rows below give T cell receptor beta chains drawn from one sample of a study of T-cell reconstitution after alpha-beta-depleted transplantation in children. TCRdb re-called the PCR reads with MiXCR, one entry per CDR3 protein. The sample contains some 220,000 distinct CDR3 sequences, about a tenth of which appear only once. The specimen was PBMCs, collected before TCRalphabeta/CD19-depleted stem cell transplant. The receptors shown here come from a child less than two years old with acute myeloid leukemia, due to receive a stem cell transplant. Each CDR3 is given with its conserved first and last residue. D genes are given only for firm matches. Not all rows give a size; the values are once, few, many and, for expanded clones, a class.

J gene: TRBJ1-1
V gene: TRBV5-1
clone size: many
D gene: TRBD1
CDR3 DNA: TGCGCCAGCAGCTGGGGGGACAGGGAAGAAGCTTTCTTT
CDR3 protein: CASSWGDREEAFF

J gene: TRBJ2-4
V gene: TRBV20-1
clone size: .
D gene: .
CDR3 DNA: TGCAGTACTCAAGGGGCTGCCAAAAACATTCAGTACTTC
CDR3 protein: CSTQGAAKNIQYF

J gene: TRBJ1-1
V gene: TRBV19
clone size: many
D gene: .
CDR3 DNA: TGTGCCAGTATTCTCCCGGGTATGAACACTGAAGCTTTCTTT
CDR3 protein: CASILPGMNTEAFF

J gene: TRBJ2-3
V gene: TRBV12-3/TRBV12-4
clone size: many
D gene: .
CDR3 DNA: TGTGCCAGCGGGATGCACAGAGATACGCAGTATTTT
CDR3 protein: CASGMHRDTQYF

J gene: TRBJ2-7
V gene: TRBV7-2
clone size: many
D gene: .
CDR3 DNA: TGTGCCAGCAGCTTAGTGGACCTCAGCTACGAGCAGTACTTC
CDR3 protein: CASSLVDLSYEQYF

J gene: TRBJ2-2
V gene: TRBV9
clone size: .
D gene: .
CDR3 DNA: TGTGCCAGCAGCGCACCTAGGACGGGCGCCGGGGAGCTGTTTTTT
CDR3 protein: CASSAPRTGAGELFF

J gene: TRBJ2-5
V gene: TRBV3-1
clone size: many
D gene: TRBD2
CDR3 DNA: TGTGCCAGCAGCCAAGATTCGCTAGCGGGCAGCCAAGAGACCCAGTACTTC
CDR3 protein: CASSQDSLAGSQETQYF

J gene: TRBJ2-7
V gene: TRBV20-1
clone size: few
D gene: TRBD1
CDR3 DNA: TGCAGTGCGAGGGGACAGGGCAATAGGTACGAGCAGTACTTC
CDR3 protein: CSARGQGNRYEQYF

J gene: TRBJ1-1
V gene: TRBV4-2
clone size: .
D gene: .
CDR3 DNA: TGTGCCAGCAGCCAAGGGGATCACACTGAAGCTTTCTTT
CDR3 protein: CASSQGDHTEAFF

J gene: TRBJ2-3
V gene: TRBV12-3/TRBV12-4
clone size: many
D gene: TRBD2
CDR3 DNA: TGTGCCAGCAGTTTGCGGGAGGTCGATACGCAGTATTTT
CDR3 protein: CASSLREVDTQYF

J gene: TRBJ1-5
V gene: TRBV4-2
clone size: many
D gene: .
CDR3 DNA: TGTGCCAGCAGCCAAGATAGTATGAGCAATCAGCCCCAGCATTTT
CDR3 protein: CASSQDSMSNQPQHF

J gene: TRBJ2-7
V gene: TRBV7-2
clone size: many
D gene: .
CDR3 DNA: TGTGCCAGCAGCTTAGGCCAAGAACCCTACGAGCAGTACTTC
CDR3 protein: CASSLGQEPYEQYF

J gene: TRBJ1-5
V gene: TRBV24-1
clone size: many
D gene: .
CDR3 DNA: TGTGCCACCAGTGATTTTTACCATAGTCAGCCCCAGCATTTT
CDR3 protein: CATSDFYHSQPQHF

J gene: TRBJ2-3
V gene: TRBV24-1
clone size: many
D gene: .
CDR3 DNA: TGTGCCACCAGTTTGGCCTCTAGCACAGATACGCAGTATTTT
CDR3 protein: CATSLASSTDTQYF

J gene: TRBJ1-1
V gene: TRBV20-1
clone size: many
D gene: .
CDR3 DNA: TGCAGTGCTAGCGGGGGGATTGTGATGGACACTGAAGCTTTCTTT
CDR3 protein: CSASGGIVMDTEAFF

J gene: TRBJ2-1
V gene: TRBV6-5
clone size: many
D gene: TRBD2
CDR3 DNA: TGTGCCAGCAGGTGGGATGCGGGGGGGAACAATGAGCAGTTCTTC
CDR3 protein: CASRWDAGGNNEQFF

J gene: TRBJ2-3
V gene: TRBV5-1
clone size: many
D gene: .
CDR3 DNA: TGCGCCAGTACTACACCGGCCCCTAGGACGGATACGCAGTATTTT
CDR3 protein: CASTTPAPRTDTQYF

J gene: TRBJ2-2
V gene: TRBV10-3
clone size: few
D gene: .
CDR3 DNA: TGTGCCATCAATCCCGAGAGGAACACCGGGGAGCTGTTTTTT
CDR3 protein: CAINPERNTGELFF

J gene: TRBJ2-1
V gene: TRBV19
clone size: many
D gene: TRBD1
CDR3 DNA: TGTGCCAGTAGTACTGACAGGGGGGGAAATGAGCAGTTCTTC
CDR3 protein: CASSTDRGGNEQFF

J gene: TRBJ1-2
V gene: TRBV5-5
clone size: many
D gene: .
CDR3 DNA: TGTGCCAGCAGCTCCGTCCCGGGACACTATGGCTACACCTTC
CDR3 protein: CASSSVPGHYGYTF

J gene: TRBJ2-3
V gene: TRBV3-1
clone size: .
D gene: TRBD2
CDR3 DNA: TGTGCCTGCTGCAAAGAGGGGACTAGCGGAGCCACAGATACGCAGTATTTT
CDR3 protein: CACCKEGTSGATDTQYF

J gene: TRBJ2-7
V gene: TRBV12-5
clone size: many
D gene: .
CDR3 DNA: TGTGCTAGTGGTCCCGGGGAAGAGCAGTACTTC
CDR3 protein: CASGPGEEQYF

J gene: TRBJ2-7
V gene: TRBV20-1
clone size: many
D gene: .
CDR3 DNA: TGCAGTGCTAGAGCGCTTATCTTTACTAGCTCCTACGAGCAGTACTTC
CDR3 protein: CSARALIFTSSYEQYF

J gene: TRBJ2-3
V gene: TRBV20-1
clone size: many
D gene: .
CDR3 DNA: TGCAGTGCTCCGCTAGCGACTAGCACAGATACGCAGTATTTT
CDR3 protein: CSAPLATSTDTQYF

J gene: TRBJ2-2
V gene: TRBV5-1
clone size: many
D gene: .
CDR3 DNA: TGCGCCAGCAGCTTGGAACAGGTGAACACCGGGGAGCTGTTTTTT
CDR3 protein: CASSLEQVNTGELFF

J gene: TRBJ1-1
V gene: TRBV29-1
clone size: many
D gene: .
CDR3 DNA: TGCAGCGTTGCTACTAATCAAGCGAACACTGAAGCTTTCTTT
CDR3 protein: CSVATNQANTEAFF

J gene: TRBJ1-1
V gene: TRBV11-1
clone size: many
D gene: .
CDR3 DNA: TGTGCCAGCAGCCGGCAACAGGACACTGAAGCTTTCTTT
CDR3 protein: CASSRQQDTEAFF

J gene: TRBJ1-2
V gene: TRBV12-3/TRBV12-4
clone size: many
D gene: .
CDR3 DNA: TGTGCCAGCACCTCCGACGGGTGGATTGGCTACACCTTC
CDR3 protein: CASTSDGWIGYTF

J gene: TRBJ2-2
V gene: TRBV11-1
clone size: .
D gene: .
CDR3 DNA: TGTGCCAGCAGCCATGGGGTCGTGGCCAGGACGAACACCGGGGAGCTGTTTTTT
CDR3 protein: CASSHGVVARTNTGELFF

J gene: TRBJ2-1
V gene: TRBV29-1
clone size: many
D gene: .
CDR3 DNA: TGCAGCGGTGGGAATCTGAATAACAATGAGCAGTTCTTC
CDR3 protein: CSGGNLNNNEQFF

J gene: TRBJ2-5
V gene: TRBV10-3
clone size: .
D gene: TRBD1
CDR3 DNA: TGTGCCATCTCGACCCCCGGGACAGTAAATAAGGAGACCCAGTACTTC
CDR3 protein: CAISTPGTVNKETQYF

J gene: TRBJ2-6
V gene: TRBV3-1
clone size: many
D gene: .
CDR3 DNA: TGTGCCAGCAGCCAAGTGGCCTCTGGGGCCAACGTCCTGACTTTC
CDR3 protein: CASSQVASGANVLTF

J gene: TRBJ2-3
V gene: TRBV15
clone size: many
D gene: TRBD2
CDR3 DNA: TGTGCCACCAGCCAACTGGGAGGGTTCACAGATACGCAGTATTTT
CDR3 protein: CATSQLGGFTDTQYF